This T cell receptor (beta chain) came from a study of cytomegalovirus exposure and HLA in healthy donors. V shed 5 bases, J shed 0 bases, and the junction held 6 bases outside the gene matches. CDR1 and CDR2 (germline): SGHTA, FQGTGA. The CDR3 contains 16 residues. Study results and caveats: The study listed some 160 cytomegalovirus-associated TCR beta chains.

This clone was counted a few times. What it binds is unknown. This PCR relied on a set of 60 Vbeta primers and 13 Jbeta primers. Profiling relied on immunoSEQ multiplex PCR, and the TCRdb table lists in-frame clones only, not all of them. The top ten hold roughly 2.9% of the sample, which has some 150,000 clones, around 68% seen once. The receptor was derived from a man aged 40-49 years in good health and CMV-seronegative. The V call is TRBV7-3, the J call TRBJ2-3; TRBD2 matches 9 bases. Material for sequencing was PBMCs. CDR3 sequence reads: CASSPRGRGSTDTQYF. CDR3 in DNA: TGTGCCAGCAGCCCCCGCGGGAGGGGGAGCACAGATACGCAGTATTTT. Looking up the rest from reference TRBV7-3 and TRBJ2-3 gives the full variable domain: GAGVSQTPSNKVTEKGKYVELRCDPISGHTALYWYRQSLGQGPEFLIYFQGTGAADDSGLPNDRFFAVRPEGSVSTLKIQRTERGDSAVYLCASSPRGRGSTDTQYFGPGTRLTVL.